The 13 T cell receptor beta chains presented below share a single source sample, sequenced in a study of CD8+ T cells in alopecia areata. As for treatment: oral pan-JAK inhibitor, 5-10 mg twice daily. The authors extracted RNA and reverse transcribed it into cDNA as the sequencing template. Here immunoSEQ multiplex PCR was the method, and the copy in TCRdb shows in-frame clones only, minus some. The sample contains about 94,000 clones, around 71% of which appear only once. Specimen: CD8+ T cells sorted from blood, collected between weeks 43 and 45, from a patient treated with tofacitinib. The source is a human donor with alopecia areata.

V gene TRBV7-2 combines with J gene TRBJ2-7, with D tentatively TRBD2 (6 bases). V lost 5 bases, J lost 1 base, and 15 bases lay in between. Looked up from germline, CDR1 is SGHTA and CDR2 is FQGNSA. The length of the CDR3 is 15 residues. The CDR3 region is CASSLILGGSYEQYF. For the CDR3, the DNA is TGTGCCAGCAGCCTCATCCTCGGAGGGTCCTACGAGCAGTACTTC.

In this sample, this clone turned up a few times. The chain employs TRBV7-2 and TRBJ1-1; unclear D gene. Germline V gene lookup returns CDR1 SGHTA and CDR2 FQGNSA. The CDR3 extends over 12 amino acids. Trimming pared 8 bases from V and 3 bases from J, leaving 10 bases between. CDR3 nucleotide sequence: TGTGCCAGCGGAGGAGGTGACACTGAAGCTTTCTTT. Its protein product is CASGGGDTEAFF. The full variable domain, its missing parts supplied by reference TRBV7-2 and TRBJ1-1, is GAGVSQSPSNKVTEKGKDVELRCDPISGHTALYWYRQSLGQGLEFLIYFQGNSAPDKSGLPSDRFSAERTGGSVSTLTIQRTQQEDSAVYLCASGGGDTEAFFGQGTRLTVV.

The count of this clone is one. The chain carries TRBV2 and TRBJ1-2; a weak D match, TRBD1 (5 bases). V lost 9 bases and J 5 bases, leaving 16 bases between the germline ends. The CDR3 is 13 amino acids. Germline CDR1 reads SNHLY; CDR2 reads FYNNEI. As DNA, the CDR3 is TGTGCCAGTGCGGACACCTATCTGTATGGCTACACCTTC. Amino acid sequence: CASADTYLYGYTF.

The chain recombines TRBV27 with TRBJ1-2; a possible D gene is TRBD1 (5 bases). The CDR3 is made up of 13 amino acids. Germline CDR1 and CDR2: MNHEY and SMNVEV (reference sequence). Trimming removed 2 bases from V and 6 bases from J, with 10 bases in between. CDR3 amino acids: CASSLDRRDGYTF. The CDR3 DNA follows: TGTGCCAGCAGTTTAGACAGAAGGGATGGCTACACCTTC.

This clone was found a few times. This chain joins TRBV2 and TRBJ1-1; no definite D call. The CDR3 has 12 amino acids. V lost 4 bases to trimming and J lost 1 base, with 4 bases between them. Germline-derived CDR1 and CDR2 are SNHLY and FYNNEI. The CDR3 region has the DNA TGTGCCAGCAGTGGAAGGAACACTGAAGCTTTCTTT. Its translation: CASSGRNTEAFF.

This CDR3 reads CAWSTRFGRERNTGELFF. CDR3 coding DNA: TGTGCCTGGAGTACGAGGTTCGGCCGAGAGAGGAACACCGGGGAGCTGTTTTTT. The V gene is TRBV30, the J gene TRBJ2-2; D is unresolved. Germline lookup yields CDR1 GTSNPN and CDR2 SVGIG (reference sequence). The CDR3 runs 18 residues. V was clipped by 2 bases and J by 1 base, with 20 bases between them.

The rearrangement links TRBV6-1 to TRBJ1-2; weak D call: TRBD1 (6 bases). Germline V gives CDR1 MNHNS, CDR2 SASEGT. Trimming took 10 bases from V and 6 from J, leaving 15 bases between them. The CDR3 is 12 amino acids. CDR3 protein: CAIFNPGDGYTF. The CDR3 DNA reads TGTGCCATATTTAACCCAGGGGATGGCTACACCTTC.

The chain combines TRBV4-3 with TRBJ1-2; D gene uncertain. Germline V CDR1 and CDR2: LGHNA, YSLEER. The V end lost 4 bases, the J end lost 2 bases, and 14 bases lay between the germline ends. The CDR3 runs 15 residues. CDR3: CASSPVGRQNYGYTF. The CDR3 DNA reads TGCGCCAGCAGCCCTGTGGGTCGGCAGAACTATGGCTACACCTTC.

This sequence joins TRBV13 and TRBJ2-3; D possibly corresponds to TRBD2 (6 bases). The germline V gene has CDR1 PRHDT and CDR2 FYEKMQ (reference sequence). This CDR3 region has 16 residues. V lost 5 bases and J lost 0, with 15 bases in between. Here the CDR3 DNA reads TGTGCCAGCAGCCTCCCCCCCGGGACTAGCACAGATACGCAGTATTTT. This translates into CASSLPPGTSTDTQYF.

The chain employs TRBV9 and TRBJ2-3, with D maybe TRBD1 (6 bases). V gave up 2 bases and J gave up 3 bases, with 13 bases separating them. Looked up from germline, CDR1 is SGDLS and CDR2 is YYNGEE. CDR3 length equals 15 residues. The CDR3 DNA reads as TGTGCCAGCAGCGTGCAGGGGATTGGGACAGATACGCAGTATTTT. Residues: CASSVQGIGTDTQYF.

The chain links TRBV11-2 to TRBJ1-6, with D possibly matching TRBD1 (5 bases). The germline V gene has CDR1 SGHAT and CDR2 FQNNGV. The CDR3 extends over 16 amino acids. V was trimmed by 2 bases and J by 8 bases, leaving 16 bases between them. For the CDR3, the DNA is TGTGCCAGCAGCTTACCCCCGGGACTCCGCGATTCACCCCTCCACTTT. It encodes CASSLPPGLRDSPLHF.

V is TRBV25-1 and J is TRBJ2-1, with D possibly matching TRBD1 (6 bases). CDR1 is MGHDK and CDR2 is SYGVNS in the germline V gene. Trimming removed 2 bases at V and 7 bases at J, with 9 bases between. The CDR3 sequence is 13 residues long. CDR3: CASSEGGGNEQFF. The CDR3 DNA reads as TGTGCCAGCAGTGAAGGGGGCGGGAATGAGCAGTTCTTC.

This chain joins TRBV4-3 and TRBJ2-7; D is perhaps TRBD1 (6 bases). Germline V lookup: CDR1 LGHNA, CDR2 YSLEER. This CDR3 has 14 amino acids. V gave up 0 bases and J gave up 7 bases, with 13 bases separating them. The CDR3 region has the DNA TGCGCCAGCAGCCAAGAATTGAGGGGGACGGAGCAGTACTTC. Its protein is CASSQELRGTEQYF.